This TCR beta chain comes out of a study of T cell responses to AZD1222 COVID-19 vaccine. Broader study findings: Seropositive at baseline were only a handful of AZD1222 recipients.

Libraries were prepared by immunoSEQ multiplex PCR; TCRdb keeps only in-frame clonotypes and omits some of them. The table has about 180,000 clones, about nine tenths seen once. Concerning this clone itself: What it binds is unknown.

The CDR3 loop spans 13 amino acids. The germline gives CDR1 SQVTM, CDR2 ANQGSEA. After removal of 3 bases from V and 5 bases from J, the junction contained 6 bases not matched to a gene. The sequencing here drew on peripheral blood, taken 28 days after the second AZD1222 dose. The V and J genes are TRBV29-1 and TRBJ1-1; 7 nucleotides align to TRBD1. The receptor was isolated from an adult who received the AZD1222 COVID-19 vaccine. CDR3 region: CSVDTGARTEAFF. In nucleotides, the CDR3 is TGCAGCGTTGACACAGGGGCGCGAACTGAAGCTTTCTTT.